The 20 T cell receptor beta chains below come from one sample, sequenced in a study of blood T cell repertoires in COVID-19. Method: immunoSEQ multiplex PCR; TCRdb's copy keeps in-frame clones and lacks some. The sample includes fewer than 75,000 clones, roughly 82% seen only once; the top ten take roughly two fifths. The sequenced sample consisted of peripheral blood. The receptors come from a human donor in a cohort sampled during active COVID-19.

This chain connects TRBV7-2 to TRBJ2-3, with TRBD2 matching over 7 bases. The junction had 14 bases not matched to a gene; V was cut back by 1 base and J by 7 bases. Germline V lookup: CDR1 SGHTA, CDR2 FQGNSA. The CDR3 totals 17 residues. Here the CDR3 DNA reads TGTGCCAGCAGCTTAGTCGCTACTAGCGTGCGTGGAAATACGCAGTATTTT. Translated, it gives CASSLVATSVRGNTQYF.

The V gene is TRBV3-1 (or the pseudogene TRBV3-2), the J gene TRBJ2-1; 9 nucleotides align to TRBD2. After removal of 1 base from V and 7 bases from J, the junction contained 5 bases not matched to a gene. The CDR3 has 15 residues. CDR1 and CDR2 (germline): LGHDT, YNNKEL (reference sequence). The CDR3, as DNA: TGTGCCAGCAGCCAAGGTCTAGCGGGAAGTAATGAGCAGTTCTTC. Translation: CASSQGLAGSNEQFF.

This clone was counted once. CDR3 nucleotide sequence: TGTGCCAGCAGCGCGGGGGGCATTCAGTACTTC. It yields the protein CASSAGGIQYF. The chain employs TRBV9 and TRBJ2-4; TRBD2 matches at 7 bases. The CDR3 runs to 11 residues. V shed 3 bases, J shed 9 bases, and the junction held 0 bases outside the gene matches. Germline CDR1 SGDLS, CDR2 YYNGEE.

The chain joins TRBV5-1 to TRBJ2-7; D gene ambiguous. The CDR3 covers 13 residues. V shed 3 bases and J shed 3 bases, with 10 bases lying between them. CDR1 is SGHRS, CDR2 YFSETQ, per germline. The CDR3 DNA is TGCGCCAGCAGCTCAGAAGGCGGCTACGAGCAGTACTTC. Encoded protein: CASSSEGGYEQYF.

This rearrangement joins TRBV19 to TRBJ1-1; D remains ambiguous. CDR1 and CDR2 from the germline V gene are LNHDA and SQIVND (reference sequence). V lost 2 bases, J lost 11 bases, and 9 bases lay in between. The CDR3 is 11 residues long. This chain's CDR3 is CASSIFREAFF. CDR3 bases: TGTGCCAGTAGTATATTTAGAGAGGCTTTCTTT.

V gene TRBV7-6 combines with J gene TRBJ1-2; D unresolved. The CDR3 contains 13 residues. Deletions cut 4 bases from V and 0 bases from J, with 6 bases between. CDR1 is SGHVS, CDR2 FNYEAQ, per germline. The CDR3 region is CASSSYSNYGYTF. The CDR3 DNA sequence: TGTGCCAGCAGCTCCTATTCTAACTATGGCTACACCTTC.

The CDR3 nucleotides are TGTGCCACCAAAAGGACAGGGAGTGAAAAACTGTTTTTT. This sequence encodes CATKRTGSEKLFF. V gene TRBV2 combines with J gene TRBJ1-4, with TRBD1 matching over 8 bases. CDR1 and CDR2 from the germline V gene are SNHLY and FYNNEI. The CDR3 has 13 residues. The V segment lost 10 bases and the J segment 7 bases; nucleotides outside the gene matches: 8.

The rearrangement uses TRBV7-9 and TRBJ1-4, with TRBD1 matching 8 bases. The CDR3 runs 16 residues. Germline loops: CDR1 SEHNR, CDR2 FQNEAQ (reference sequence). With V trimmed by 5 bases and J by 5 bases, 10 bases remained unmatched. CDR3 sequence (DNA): TGTGCCAGCAGCATCGTAGACAGGGGATTAAATGAAAAACTGTTTTTT. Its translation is CASSIVDRGLNEKLFF. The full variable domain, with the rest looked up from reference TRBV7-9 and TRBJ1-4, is DTGVSQNPRHKITKRGQNVTFRCDPISEHNRLYWYRQTLGQGPEFLTYFQNEAQLEKSRLLSDRFSAERPKGSFSTLEIQRTEQGDSAMYLCASSIVDRGLNEKLFFGSGTQLSVL.

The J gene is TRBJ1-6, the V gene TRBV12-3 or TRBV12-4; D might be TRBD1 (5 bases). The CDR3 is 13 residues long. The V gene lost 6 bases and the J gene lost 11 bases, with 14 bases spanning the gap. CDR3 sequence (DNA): TGTGCCAGCAGCCCTCTGACAGTAACACCCCTCCACTTT. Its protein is CASSPLTVTPLHF.

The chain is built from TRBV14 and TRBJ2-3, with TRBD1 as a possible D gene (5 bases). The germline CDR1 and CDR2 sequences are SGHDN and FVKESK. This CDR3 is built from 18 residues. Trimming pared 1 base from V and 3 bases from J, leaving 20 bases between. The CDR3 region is CASSQVSGLSRETDTQYF. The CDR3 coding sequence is TGTGCCAGCAGCCAAGTTTCTGGCCTCAGCAGGGAAACAGATACGCAGTATTTT.

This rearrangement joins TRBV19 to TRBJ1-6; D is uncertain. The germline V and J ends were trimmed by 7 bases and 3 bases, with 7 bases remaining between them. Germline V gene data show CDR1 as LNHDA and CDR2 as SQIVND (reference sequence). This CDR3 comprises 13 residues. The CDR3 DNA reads TGTGCCAGTAACGCCGGCTATAATTCACCCCTCCACTTT. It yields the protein CASNAGYNSPLHF.

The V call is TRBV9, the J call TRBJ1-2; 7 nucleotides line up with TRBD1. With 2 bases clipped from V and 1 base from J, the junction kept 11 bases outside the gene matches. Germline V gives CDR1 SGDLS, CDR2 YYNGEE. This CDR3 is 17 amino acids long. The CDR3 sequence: CASSVGPIAGGNYGYTF. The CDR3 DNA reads TGTGCCAGCAGCGTTGGCCCGATCGCAGGGGGTAACTATGGCTACACCTTC.

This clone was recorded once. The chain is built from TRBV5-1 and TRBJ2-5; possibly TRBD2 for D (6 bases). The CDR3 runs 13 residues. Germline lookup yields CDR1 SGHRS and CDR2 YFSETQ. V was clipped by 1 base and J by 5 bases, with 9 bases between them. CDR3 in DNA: TGCGCCAGCAGCTTGTCGGGGGTTGAGACCCAGTACTTC. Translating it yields CASSLSGVETQYF. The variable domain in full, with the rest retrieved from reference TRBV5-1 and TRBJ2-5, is KAGVTQTPRYLIKTRGQQVTLSCSPISGHRSVSWYQQTPGQGLQFLFEYFSETQRNKGNFPGRFSGRQFSNSRSEMNVSTLELGDSALYLCASSLSGVETQYFGPGTRLLVL.

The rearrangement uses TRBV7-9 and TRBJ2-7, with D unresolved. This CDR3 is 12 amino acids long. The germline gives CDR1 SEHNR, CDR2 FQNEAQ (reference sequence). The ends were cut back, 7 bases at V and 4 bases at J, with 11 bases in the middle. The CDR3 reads CASTSSVYEQYF. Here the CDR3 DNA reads TGTGCCAGCACTTCCTCAGTGTACGAGCAGTACTTC.

The CDR3 is CASRYSGTTNSPLHF. The DNA of the CDR3 is TGTGCCAGCAGATACAGCGGGACGACCAATTCACCCCTCCACTTT. The V call is TRBV6-5, the J call TRBJ1-6; tentative D call: TRBD1 (5 bases). The germline CDR1 and CDR2 sequences are MNHEY and SVGAGI. The CDR3 is 15 residues long. Between the trimmed V and J ends, which lost 6 bases and 7 bases, there was a span of 16 bases.

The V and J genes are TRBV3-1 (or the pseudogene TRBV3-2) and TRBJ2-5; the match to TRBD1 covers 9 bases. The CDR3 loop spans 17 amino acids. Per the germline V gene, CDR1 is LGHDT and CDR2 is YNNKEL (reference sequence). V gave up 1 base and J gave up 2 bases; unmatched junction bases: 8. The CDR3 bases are TGTGCCAGCAGCCAAGGTTATGCGACAGGGGGGCAAGAGACCCAGTACTTC. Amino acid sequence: CASSQGYATGGQETQYF.

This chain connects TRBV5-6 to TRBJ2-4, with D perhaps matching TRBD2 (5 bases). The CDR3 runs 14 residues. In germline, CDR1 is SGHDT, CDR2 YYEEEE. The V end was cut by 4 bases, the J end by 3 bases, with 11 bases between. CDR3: CASSRPSGKNIQYF. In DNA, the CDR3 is TGTGCCAGCAGCCGACCCAGCGGCAAAAACATTCAGTACTTC.

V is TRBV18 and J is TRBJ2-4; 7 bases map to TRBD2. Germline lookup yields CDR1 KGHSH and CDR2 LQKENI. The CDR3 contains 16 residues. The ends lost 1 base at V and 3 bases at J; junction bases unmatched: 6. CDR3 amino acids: CASSPRNGGNKNIQYF. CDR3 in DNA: TGTGCCAGCTCACCACGAAACGGGGGGAACAAAAACATTCAGTACTTC.

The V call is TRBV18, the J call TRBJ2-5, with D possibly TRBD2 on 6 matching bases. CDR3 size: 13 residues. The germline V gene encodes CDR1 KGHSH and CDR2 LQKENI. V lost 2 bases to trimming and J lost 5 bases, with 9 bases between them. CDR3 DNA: TGTGCCAGCTCACCAACGGGAGCTGAGACCCAGTACTTC. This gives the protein CASSPTGAETQYF.

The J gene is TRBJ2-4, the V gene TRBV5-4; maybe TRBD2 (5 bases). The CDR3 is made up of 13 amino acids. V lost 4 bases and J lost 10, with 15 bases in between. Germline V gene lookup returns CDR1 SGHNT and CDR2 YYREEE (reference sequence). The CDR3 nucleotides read TGTGCCAGCAGCCGGGGAACCGGGGTAATTCAGTACTTC. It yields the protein CASSRGTGVIQYF.